This T cell receptor beta chain was sequenced during a study of blood T cells in healthy people across ages. The authors ran a second PCR of about 6 to 11 cycles using a sample-barcoded 5' primer and a J-beta primer mix. Each TCR beta cDNA got a 12-nucleotide random molecular identifier. CDR3-containing paired-end reads numbered at least 2.5 million in each sample. TCRdb analysed the 5' RACE reads with MiXCR anew, one entry per CDR3 protein. This sample has about 1.8 million distinct CDR3 sequences, with 40% to 55% found just once. The germline V gene has CDR1 MGHRA and CDR2 YSYEKL. The CDR3 sequence is 14 residues long. V shed 4 bases and J shed 6 bases, with 14 bases lying between them. Of note for this clonotype: Its antigen is currently unknown.

Study-level findings and limits: Estimates based on one million T cells were treated as lower bounds. Age advanced and TCR beta diversity per million T cells fell, roughly linearly.

The sample consisted of blood. V gene TRBV4-1 combines with J gene TRBJ2-3, with D unresolved. This TCR was sampled from a woman aged 40 to 50 in good health. CDR3 protein: CASSLLTNRDTQYF. The CDR3, as DNA: TGCGCCAGCAGCCTGCTAACCAATCGCGATACGCAGTATTTT.